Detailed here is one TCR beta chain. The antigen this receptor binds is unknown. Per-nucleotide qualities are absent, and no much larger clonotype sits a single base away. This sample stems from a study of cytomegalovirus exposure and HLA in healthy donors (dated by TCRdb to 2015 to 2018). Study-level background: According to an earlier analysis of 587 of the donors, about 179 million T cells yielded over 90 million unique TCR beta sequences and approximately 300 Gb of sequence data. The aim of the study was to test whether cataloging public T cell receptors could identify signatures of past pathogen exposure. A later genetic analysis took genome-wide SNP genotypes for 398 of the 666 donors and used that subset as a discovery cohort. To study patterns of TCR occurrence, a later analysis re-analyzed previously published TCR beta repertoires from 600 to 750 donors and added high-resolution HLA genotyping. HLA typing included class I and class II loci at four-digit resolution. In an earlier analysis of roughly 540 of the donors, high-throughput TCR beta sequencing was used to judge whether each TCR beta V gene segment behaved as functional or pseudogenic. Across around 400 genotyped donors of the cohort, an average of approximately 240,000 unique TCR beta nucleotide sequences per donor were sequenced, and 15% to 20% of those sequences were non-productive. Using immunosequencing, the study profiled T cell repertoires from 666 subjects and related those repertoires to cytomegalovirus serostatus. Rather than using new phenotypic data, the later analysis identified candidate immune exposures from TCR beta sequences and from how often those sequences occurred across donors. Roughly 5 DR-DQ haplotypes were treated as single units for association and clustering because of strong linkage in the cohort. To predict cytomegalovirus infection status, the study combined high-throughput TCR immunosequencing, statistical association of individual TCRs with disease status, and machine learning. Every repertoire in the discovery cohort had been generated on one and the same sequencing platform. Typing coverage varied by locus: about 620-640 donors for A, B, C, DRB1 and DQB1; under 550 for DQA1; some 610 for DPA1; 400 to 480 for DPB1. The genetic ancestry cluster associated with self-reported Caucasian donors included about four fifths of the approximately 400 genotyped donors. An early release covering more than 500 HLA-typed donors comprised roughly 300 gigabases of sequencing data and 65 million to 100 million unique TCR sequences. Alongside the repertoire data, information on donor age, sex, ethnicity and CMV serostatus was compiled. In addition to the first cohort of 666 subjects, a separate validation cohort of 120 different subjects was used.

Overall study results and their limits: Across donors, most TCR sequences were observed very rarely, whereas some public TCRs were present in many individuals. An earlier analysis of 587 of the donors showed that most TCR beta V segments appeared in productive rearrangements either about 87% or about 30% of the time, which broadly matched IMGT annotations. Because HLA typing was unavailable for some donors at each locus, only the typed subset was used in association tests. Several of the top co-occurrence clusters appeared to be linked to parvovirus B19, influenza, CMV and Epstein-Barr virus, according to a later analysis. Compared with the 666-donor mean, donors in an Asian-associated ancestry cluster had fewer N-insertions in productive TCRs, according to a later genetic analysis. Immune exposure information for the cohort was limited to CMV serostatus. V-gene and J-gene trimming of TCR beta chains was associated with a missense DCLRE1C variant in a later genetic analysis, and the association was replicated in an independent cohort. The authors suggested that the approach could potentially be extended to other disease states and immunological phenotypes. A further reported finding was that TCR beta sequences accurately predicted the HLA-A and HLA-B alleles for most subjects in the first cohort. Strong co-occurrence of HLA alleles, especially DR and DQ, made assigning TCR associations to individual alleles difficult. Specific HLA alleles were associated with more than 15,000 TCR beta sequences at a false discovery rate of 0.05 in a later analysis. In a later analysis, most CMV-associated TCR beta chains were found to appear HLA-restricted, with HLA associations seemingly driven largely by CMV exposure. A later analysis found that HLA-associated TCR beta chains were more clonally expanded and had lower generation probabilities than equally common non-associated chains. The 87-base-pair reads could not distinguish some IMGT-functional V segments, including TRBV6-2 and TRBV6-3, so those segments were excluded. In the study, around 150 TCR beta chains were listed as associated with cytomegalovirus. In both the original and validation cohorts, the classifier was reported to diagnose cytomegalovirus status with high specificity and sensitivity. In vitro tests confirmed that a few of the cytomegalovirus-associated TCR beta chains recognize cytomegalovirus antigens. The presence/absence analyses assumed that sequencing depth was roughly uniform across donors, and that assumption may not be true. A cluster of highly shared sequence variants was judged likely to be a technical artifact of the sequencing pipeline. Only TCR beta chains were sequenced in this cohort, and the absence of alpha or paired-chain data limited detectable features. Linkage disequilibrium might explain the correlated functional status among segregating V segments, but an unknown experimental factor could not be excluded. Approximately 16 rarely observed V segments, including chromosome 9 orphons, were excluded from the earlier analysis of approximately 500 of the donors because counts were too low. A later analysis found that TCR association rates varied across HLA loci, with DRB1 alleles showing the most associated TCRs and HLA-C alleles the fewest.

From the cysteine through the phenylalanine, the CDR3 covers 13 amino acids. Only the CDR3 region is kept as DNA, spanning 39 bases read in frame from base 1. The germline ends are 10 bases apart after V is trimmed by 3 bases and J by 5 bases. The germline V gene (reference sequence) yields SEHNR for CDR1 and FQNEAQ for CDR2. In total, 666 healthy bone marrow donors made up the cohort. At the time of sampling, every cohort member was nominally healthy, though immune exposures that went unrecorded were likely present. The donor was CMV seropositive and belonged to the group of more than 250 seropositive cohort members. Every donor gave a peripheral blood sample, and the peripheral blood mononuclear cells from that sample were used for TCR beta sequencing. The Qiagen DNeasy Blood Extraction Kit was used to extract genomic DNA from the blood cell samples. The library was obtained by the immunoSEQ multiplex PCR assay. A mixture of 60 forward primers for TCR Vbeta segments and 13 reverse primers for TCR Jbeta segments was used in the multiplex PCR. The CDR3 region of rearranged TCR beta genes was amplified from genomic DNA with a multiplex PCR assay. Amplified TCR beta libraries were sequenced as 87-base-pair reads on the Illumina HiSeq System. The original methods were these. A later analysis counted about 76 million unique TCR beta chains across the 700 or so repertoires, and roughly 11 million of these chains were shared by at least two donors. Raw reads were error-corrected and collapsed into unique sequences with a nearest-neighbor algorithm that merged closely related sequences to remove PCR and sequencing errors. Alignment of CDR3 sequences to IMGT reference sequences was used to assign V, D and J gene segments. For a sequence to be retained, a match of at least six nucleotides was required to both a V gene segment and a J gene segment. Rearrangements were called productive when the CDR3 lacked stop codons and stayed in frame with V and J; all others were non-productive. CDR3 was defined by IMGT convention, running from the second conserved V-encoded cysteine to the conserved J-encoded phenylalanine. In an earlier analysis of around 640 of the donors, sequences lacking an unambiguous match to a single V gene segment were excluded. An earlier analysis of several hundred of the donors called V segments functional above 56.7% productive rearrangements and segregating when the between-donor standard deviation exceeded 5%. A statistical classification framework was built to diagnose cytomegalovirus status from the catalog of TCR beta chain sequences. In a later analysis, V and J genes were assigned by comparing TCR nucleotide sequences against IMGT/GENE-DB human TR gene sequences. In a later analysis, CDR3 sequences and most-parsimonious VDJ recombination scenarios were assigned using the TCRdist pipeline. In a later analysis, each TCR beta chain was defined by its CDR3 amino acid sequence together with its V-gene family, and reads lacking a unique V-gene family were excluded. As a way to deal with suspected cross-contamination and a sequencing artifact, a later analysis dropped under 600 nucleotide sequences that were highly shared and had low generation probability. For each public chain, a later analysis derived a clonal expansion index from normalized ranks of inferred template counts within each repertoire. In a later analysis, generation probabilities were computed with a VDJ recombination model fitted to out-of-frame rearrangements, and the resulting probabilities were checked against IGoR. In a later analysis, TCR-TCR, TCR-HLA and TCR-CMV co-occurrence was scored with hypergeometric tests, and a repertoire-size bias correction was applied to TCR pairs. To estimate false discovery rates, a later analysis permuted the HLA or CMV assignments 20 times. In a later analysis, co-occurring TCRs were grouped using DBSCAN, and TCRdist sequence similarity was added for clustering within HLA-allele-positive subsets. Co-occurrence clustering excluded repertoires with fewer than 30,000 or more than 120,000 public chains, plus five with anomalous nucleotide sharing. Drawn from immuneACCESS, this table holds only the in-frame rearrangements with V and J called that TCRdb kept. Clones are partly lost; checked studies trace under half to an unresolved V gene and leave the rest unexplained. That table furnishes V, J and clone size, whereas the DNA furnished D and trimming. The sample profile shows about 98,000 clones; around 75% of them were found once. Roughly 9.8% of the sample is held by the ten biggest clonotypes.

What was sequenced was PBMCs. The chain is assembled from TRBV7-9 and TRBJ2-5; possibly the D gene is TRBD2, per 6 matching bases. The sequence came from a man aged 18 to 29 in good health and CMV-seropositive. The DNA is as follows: TGTGCCAGCAGCTTTATAGGAGGGGAGACCCAGTACTTC. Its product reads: CASSFIGGETQYF.